This TCR beta chain stems from a study of cytomegalovirus exposure and HLA in healthy donors. Broader study findings: Earlier results showed most TCR beta V segments being productive about 87% or about 30% of the time.

The primer mix had 60 Vbeta and 13 Jbeta primers. Libraries were prepared by immunoSEQ multiplex PCR; TCRdb keeps only in-frame clonotypes and omits some of them. The sample holds tens of thousands of clones; just over 75% are singletons and the top ten take 2.5% to 3%. This clone was seen just once. No antigen is known for it. Per the germline V gene, CDR1 is SGHNT and CDR2 is YENEEA. This CDR3 has 14 amino acids. The V gene lost 3 bases and the J gene lost 2 bases, with 10 bases spanning the gap. The sample taken for sequencing was PBMCs. The chain uses TRBV11-3 and TRBJ2-5, with D possibly matching TRBD2 (5 bases). The origin of this receptor is a man aged 45-60 years in good health and CMV-seropositive. The CDR3, as DNA: TGTGCCAGCAGCTTCGTGACTACGCAAGAGACCCAGTACTTC. As protein: CASSFVTTQETQYF. Based on the CDR3 plus reference TRBV11-3 and TRBJ2-5, the full variable domain is EAGVVQSPRYKIIEKKQPVAFWCNPISGHNTLYWYLQNLGQGPELLIRYENEEAVDDSQLPKDRFSAERLKGVDSTLKIQPAELGDSAVYLCASSFVTTQETQYFGPGTRLLVL.